The present entry profiles one TCR beta chain with its context. This entry comes from a study of CXCR4 blockade with PD-1 therapy in pancreatic cancer. Only in-frame clones appear in the TCRdb table, and some are missing; sequencing was by immunoSEQ multiplex PCR. The data show about 4,800 clones, with about 60% seen just once and 13% to 15% held by the top ten. Germline loops: CDR1 SGDLS, CDR2 YYNGEE. The CDR3 is made up of 14 amino acids. Between the trimmed V and J ends, which lost 5 bases and 0 bases, there was a span of 9 bases. This clonotype was sampled from a human donor with pancreatic ductal adenocarcinoma. The chain carries TRBV9 and TRBJ2-1, with D unclear. Sequenced material: tumor tissue. The CDR3 spells CASSVASSYNEQFF. The CDR3 nucleotides are TGTGCCAGCAGTGTTGCTTCCTCCTACAATGAGCAGTTCTTC.